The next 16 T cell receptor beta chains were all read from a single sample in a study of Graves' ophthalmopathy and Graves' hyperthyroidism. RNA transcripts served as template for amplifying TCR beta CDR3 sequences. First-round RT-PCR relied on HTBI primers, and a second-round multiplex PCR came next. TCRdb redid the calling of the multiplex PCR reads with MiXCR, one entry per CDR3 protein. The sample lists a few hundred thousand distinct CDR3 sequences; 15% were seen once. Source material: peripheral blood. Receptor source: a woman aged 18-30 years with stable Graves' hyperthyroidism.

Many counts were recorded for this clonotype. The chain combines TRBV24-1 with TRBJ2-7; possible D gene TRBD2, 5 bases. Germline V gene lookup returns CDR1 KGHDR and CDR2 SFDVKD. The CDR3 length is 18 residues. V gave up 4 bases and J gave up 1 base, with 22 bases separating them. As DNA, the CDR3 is TGTGCCACCAGTGAAAACCCCAGTGAGCGGAGAGGATCCTACGAGCAGTACTTC. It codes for CATSENPSERRGSYEQYF.

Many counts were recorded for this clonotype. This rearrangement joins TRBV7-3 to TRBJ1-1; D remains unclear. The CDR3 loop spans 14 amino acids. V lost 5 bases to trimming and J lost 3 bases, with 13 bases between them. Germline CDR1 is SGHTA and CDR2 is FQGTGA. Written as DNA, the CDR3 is TGTGCCAGCAGCCCTCACGGCGGATACACTGAAGCTTTCTTT. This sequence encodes CASSPHGGYTEAFF.

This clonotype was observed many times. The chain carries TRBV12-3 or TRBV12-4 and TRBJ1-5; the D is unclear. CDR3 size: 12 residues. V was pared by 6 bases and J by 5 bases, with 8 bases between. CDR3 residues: CASSAGDQPQHF. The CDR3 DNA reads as TGTGCCAGCAGCGCTGGGGATCAGCCCCAGCATTTT.

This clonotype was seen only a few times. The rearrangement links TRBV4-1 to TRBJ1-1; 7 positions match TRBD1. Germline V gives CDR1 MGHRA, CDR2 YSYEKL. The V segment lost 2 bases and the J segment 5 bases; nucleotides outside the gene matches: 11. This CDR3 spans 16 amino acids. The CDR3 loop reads CASSQIPTGARTEAFF. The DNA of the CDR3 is TGCGCCAGCAGCCAAATTCCAACAGGGGCGAGGACTGAAGCTTTCTTT.

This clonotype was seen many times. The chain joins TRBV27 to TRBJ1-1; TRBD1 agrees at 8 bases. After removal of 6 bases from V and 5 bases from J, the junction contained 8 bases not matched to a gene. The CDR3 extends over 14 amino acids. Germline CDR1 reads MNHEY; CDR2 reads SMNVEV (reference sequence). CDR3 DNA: TGTGCCAGCAGCCTGACAGGGGCTTGGACTGAAGCTTTCTTT. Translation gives CASSLTGAWTEAFF.

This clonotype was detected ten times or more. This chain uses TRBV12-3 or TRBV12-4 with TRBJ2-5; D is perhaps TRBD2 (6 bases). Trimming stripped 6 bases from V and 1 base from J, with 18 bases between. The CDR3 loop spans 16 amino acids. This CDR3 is CASRRRDLKPQETQYF. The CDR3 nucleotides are TGTGCCAGCAGGAGGCGGGACCTTAAGCCCCAAGAGACCCAGTACTTC.

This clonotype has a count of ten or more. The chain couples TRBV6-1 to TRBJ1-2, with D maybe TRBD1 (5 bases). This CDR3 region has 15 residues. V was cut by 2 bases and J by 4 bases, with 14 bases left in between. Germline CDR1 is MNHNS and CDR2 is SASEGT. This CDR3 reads CASSEPGRVGYGYTF. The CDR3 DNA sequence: TGTGCCAGCAGTGAACCCGGCAGGGTCGGCTATGGCTACACCTTC.

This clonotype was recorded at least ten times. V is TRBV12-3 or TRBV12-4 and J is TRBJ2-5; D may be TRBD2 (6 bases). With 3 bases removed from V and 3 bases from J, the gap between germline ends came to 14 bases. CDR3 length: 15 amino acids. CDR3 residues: CASSFTGTLEETQYF. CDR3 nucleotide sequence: TGTGCCAGCAGTTTTACCGGGACTCTTGAAGAGACCCAGTACTTC.

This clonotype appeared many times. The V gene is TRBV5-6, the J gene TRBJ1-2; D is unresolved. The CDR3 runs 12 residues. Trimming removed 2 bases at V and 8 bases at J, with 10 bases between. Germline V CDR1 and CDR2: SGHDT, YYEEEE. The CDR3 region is CASSLGRGGYTF. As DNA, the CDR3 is TGTGCCAGCAGCTTAGGACGTGGGGGCTACACCTTC.

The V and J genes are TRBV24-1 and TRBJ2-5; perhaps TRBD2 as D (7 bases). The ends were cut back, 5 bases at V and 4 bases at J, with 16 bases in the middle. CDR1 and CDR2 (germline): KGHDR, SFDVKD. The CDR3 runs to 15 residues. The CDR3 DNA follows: TGTGCCACCAGTGCCGTCCCGGGGGGCCCAGAGACCCAGTACTTC. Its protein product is CATSAVPGGPETQYF.

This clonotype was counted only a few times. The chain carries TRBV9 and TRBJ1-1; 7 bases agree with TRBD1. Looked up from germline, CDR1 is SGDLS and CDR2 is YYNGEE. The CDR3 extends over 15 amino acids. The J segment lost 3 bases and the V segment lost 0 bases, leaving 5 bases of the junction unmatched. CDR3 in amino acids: CASSVVPGGYTEAFF. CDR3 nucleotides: TGTGCCAGCAGCGTAGTTCCAGGGGGATACACTGAAGCTTTCTTT.

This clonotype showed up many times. CDR3: CASSPIADEAFF. Here the CDR3 DNA reads TGTGCCAGCTCACCGATTGCAGACGAAGCTTTCTTT. The chain recombines TRBV18 with TRBJ1-1; unclear D gene. The germline V gene has CDR1 KGHSH and CDR2 LQKENI. The length of the CDR3 is 12 residues. Trimming shortened V by 3 bases and J by 8 bases, and 10 bases separated the two germline ends. The whole variable domain, filled in from reference TRBV18 and TRBJ1-1, reads NAGVMQNPRHLVRRRGQEARLRCSPMKGHSHVYWYRQLPEEGLKFMVYLQKENIIDESGMPKERFSAEFPKEGPSILRIQQVVRGDSAAYFCASSPIADEAFFGQGTRLTVV.

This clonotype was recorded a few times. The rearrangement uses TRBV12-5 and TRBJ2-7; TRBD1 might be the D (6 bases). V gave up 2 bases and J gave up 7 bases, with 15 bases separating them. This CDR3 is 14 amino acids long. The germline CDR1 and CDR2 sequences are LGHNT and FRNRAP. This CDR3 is CASGLTGGRVEQYF. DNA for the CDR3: TGTGCTAGTGGTTTGACTGGGGGCCGGGTTGAGCAGTACTTC.

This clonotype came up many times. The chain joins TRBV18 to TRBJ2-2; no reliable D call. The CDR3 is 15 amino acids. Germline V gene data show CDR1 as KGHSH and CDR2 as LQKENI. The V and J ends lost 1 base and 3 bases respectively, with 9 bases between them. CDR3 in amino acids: CASSPQMADTGELFF. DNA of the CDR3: TGTGCCAGCTCACCACAGATGGCGGACACCGGGGAGCTGTTTTTT.

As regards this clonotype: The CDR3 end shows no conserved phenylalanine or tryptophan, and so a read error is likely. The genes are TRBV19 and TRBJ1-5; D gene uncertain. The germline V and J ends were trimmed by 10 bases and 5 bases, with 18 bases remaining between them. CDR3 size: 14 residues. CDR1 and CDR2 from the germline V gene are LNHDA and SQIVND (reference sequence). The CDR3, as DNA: TGTGCCACCGGGTACACCCGGCAGGATCAGCCCCAGCATGTT. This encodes CATGYTRQDQPQHV.

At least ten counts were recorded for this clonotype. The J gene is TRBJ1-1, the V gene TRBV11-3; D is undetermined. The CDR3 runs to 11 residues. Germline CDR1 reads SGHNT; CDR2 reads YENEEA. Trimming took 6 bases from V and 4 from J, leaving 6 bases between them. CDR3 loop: CASSSITEAFF. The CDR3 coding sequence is TGTGCCAGCAGTTCGATCACTGAAGCTTTCTTT.